The 9 T cell receptor beta chains below all came from one sample that was sequenced in a study of shared clonotypes between healthy human individuals. Terminally differentiated effector memory CD45RA+ cells were excluded from the naive CD8 cells, which were CD45RO-negative and positively selected for CCR7. Clones were read by immunoSEQ multiplex PCR, and TCRdb kept only the in-frame ones, dropping some. The sample has around 640,000 clones, about 95% seen once. Sequencing input: naive CD8+ T cells sorted from blood. The receptors shown here come from a woman in her thirties in good health.

The chain uses TRBV5-6 and TRBJ2-5, with TRBD2 matching over 11 bases. The V gene end was trimmed by 0 bases and the J gene end by 4 bases; junction bases not matched to a gene: 2. Germline V gives CDR1 SGHDT, CDR2 YYEEEE. The CDR3 spans 15 residues. CDR3 region: CASSLGLAGGETQYF. CDR3 nucleotide sequence: TGTGCCAGCAGCTTGGGGCTAGCGGGAGGAGAGACCCAGTACTTC.

V usage is TRBV7-9 and J usage is TRBJ1-5; TRBD1 aligns across 8 bases. V lost 0 bases to trimming and J lost 5 bases; unmatched junction nucleotides: 6. CDR1 and CDR2 (germline): SEHNR, FQNEAQ (reference sequence). The CDR3 length is 16 residues. The CDR3 here is CASSLAGRGQDQPQHF. Written as DNA, the CDR3 is TGTGCCAGCAGCTTAGCCGGCAGGGGGCAAGATCAGCCCCAGCATTTT.

The chain carries TRBV13 and TRBJ2-1; 10 bases are a match to TRBD2. V shed 5 bases and J 3 bases; nucleotides not matched to a gene: 7. The CDR3 is made up of 16 amino acids. Germline CDR1 and CDR2: PRHDT and FYEKMQ (reference sequence). The CDR3 bases are TGTGCCAGCAGCACCGGGACTAGCGAGGTCTACAATGAGCAGTTCTTC. Its translation is CASSTGTSEVYNEQFF.

This clone turned up a few times. V and J are TRBV6-5 and TRBJ1-1, with 7 bases matching TRBD1. There are 13 residues in the CDR3. The V segment lost 5 bases and the J segment 3 bases; nucleotides outside the gene matches: 3. Germline CDR1 reads MNHEY; CDR2 reads SVGAGI. CDR3 in DNA: TGTGCCAGCAGTGAAACAGGGGACACTGAAGCTTTCTTT. Protein product: CASSETGDTEAFF.

The chain is built from TRBV5-6 and TRBJ1-2; a possible D gene is TRBD1 (5 bases). V gave up 4 bases and J gave up 4 bases, with 14 bases separating them. The germline gives CDR1 SGHDT, CDR2 YYEEEE. The CDR3 is made up of 14 amino acids. Here the CDR3 DNA reads TGTGCCAGCAGCCCCGGGTTGGGGGGCTATGGCTACACCTTC. It codes for CASSPGLGGYGYTF.

This chain joins TRBV28 and TRBJ2-7; no firm D call. Germline-derived CDR1 and CDR2 are MDHEN and SYDVKM. The CDR3 spans 13 residues. Trimming left V 3 bases short and J 7 bases short, with 13 bases between. This CDR3 is CASSFLTTTEQYF. CDR3 DNA sequence: TGTGCCAGCAGTTTTCTAACGACCACGGAGCAGTACTTC.

This clone is a singleton in its sample. This chain links TRBV5-1 with TRBJ1-3; no firm D call. V was shortened by 1 base and J by 4 bases, with 6 bases between the two germline ends. In germline, CDR1 is SGHRS, CDR2 YFSETQ. This CDR3 is built from 13 residues. The CDR3 region is CASSLRQGNTIYF. As DNA, the CDR3 is TGCGCCAGCAGCTTGAGGCAGGGAAACACCATATATTTT.

On this clone itself: The identical CDR3 is also encoded by other nucleotide sequences in the sample. The rearrangement joins TRBV9 to TRBJ2-3; TRBD2 aligns across 8 bases. CDR3 length equals 15 residues. Trimming at V came to 0 bases and at J to 0 bases, leaving 0 bases not matched to a gene. Germline CDR1 is SGDLS and CDR2 is YYNGEE. CDR3: CASSVGTSSTDTQYF. For the CDR3, the DNA is TGTGCCAGCAGCGTAGGGACTAGCAGCACAGATACGCAGTATTTT.

This clone was picked up one time. The chain is built from TRBV19 and TRBJ1-1; 12 bases map to TRBD1. CDR1 and CDR2 from the germline V gene are LNHDA and SQIVND (reference sequence). The CDR3 runs 16 residues. V lost 11 bases to trimming and J lost 4 bases; unmatched junction nucleotides: 14. In DNA form, the CDR3 reads TGTGCCGGCAATAGGGGACAGGGGGCCATACCCACTGAAGCTTTCTTT. Encoded protein: CAGNRGQGAIPTEAFF.